Sequencing of this TCR beta chain was carried out in a study of CD8+ T cells in alopecia areata. Treatment noted: oral pan-JAK inhibitor, 5-10 mg twice daily. Germline V CDR1 and CDR2: LNHDA, SQIVND (reference sequence). There are 12 residues in the CDR3. Trimming pared 8 bases from V and 2 bases from J, leaving 10 bases between. This clone was seen only a few times. Sequencing templates came from extracted RNA that was reverse transcribed into cDNA. The data were produced by immunoSEQ multiplex PCR, yet TCRdb's version contains in-frame clones alone and is incomplete. The sample gives about 190,000 clones, roughly three fifths of which show up once; approximately 1.3% is in the top ten.

The chain links TRBV19 to TRBJ2-7; D remains ambiguous. This TCR was recovered from a human donor with alopecia areata. The specimen comprised CD4+ T cells sorted from blood, sampled around week 47, from a patient treated with tofacitinib. DNA of the CDR3: TGTGCCAGTTCCCAGGATACCTACGAGCAGTACTTC. This codes for CASSQDTYEQYF.